The 20 T cell receptor beta chains given below trace back to one sample, sequenced in a study of T cells in Graves' hyperthyroidism and ophthalmopathy. TCR beta CDR3 region amplification was performed from RNA transcripts. In the first-round RT-PCR of the TCR CDR3, the HTBI primer set was used. One entry per CDR3 protein, called by TCRdb with MiXCR from the multiplex PCR reads. The table records 400,000 to 550,000 distinct CDR3 sequences, around an eighth of them present only once. Input material: blood. The receptors come from a woman in her late teens or twenties with Graves' hyperthyroidism.

This clonotype showed up many times. The V and J genes are TRBV12-3 or TRBV12-4 and TRBJ1-5; D remains unclear. CDR3 length equals 15 residues. The V gene lost 6 bases and the J gene lost 0 bases, with 12 bases spanning the gap. The CDR3 is CASREPGDSNQPQHF. CDR3 nucleotide sequence: TGTGCCAGCAGGGAGCCGGGAGATAGCAATCAGCCCCAGCATTTT.

This clonotype was counted at least ten times. DNA of the CDR3: TGTGCCAGCAGTCCTCACAGGGGAGTCAGCACTGAAGCTTTCTTT. It translates to CASSPHRGVSTEAFF. V and J are TRBV12-3 or TRBV12-4 and TRBJ1-1; the match to TRBD1 covers 7 bases. The CDR3 spans 15 residues. The junction had 10 bases not matched to a gene; V was cut back by 5 bases and J by 4 bases.

Turning to this clonotype: A single base separates this from a much larger clone, so it may be a read error. The chain carries TRBV30 and TRBJ1-5; possible D gene TRBD1, 5 bases. The CDR3 contains 14 residues. V gave up 8 bases and J gave up 5 bases, with 19 bases separating them. The germline gives CDR1 GTSNPN, CDR2 SVGIG (reference sequence). The CDR3 region has the DNA TGTGCCGGAGATACCATAGGAGGGGATCAGCCCCAGCATTTT. This gives the protein CAGDTIGGDQPQHF.

The V call is TRBV6-5, the J call TRBJ1-2; TRBD1 matches at 7 bases. This CDR3 has 14 amino acids. Germline CDR1 is MNHEY and CDR2 is SVGAGI. V was pared by 7 bases and J by 6 bases, with 11 bases of the junction left unmatched. This chain's CDR3 is CASIRGRTGNGYTF. CDR3 bases: TGTGCCAGCATTAGGGGTAGGACAGGAAATGGCTACACCTTC.

This clonotype was counted at least ten times. The rearrangement joins TRBV5-1 to TRBJ2-7, with a possible D match to TRBD2 (5 bases). CDR3 length: 15 residues. V was cut by 1 base and J by 6 bases, with 17 bases left in between. Germline CDR1 reads SGHRS; CDR2 reads YFSETQ. In nucleotides, the CDR3 is TGCGCCAGCAGCTTGAATGGAAGAGCTAGCTCCGAGCAGTACGTC. Its protein product is CASSLNGRASSEQYV.

This clonotype was found many times. V is TRBV15 and J is TRBJ2-1; 7 bases fit TRBD1. CDR3 length equals 17 residues. J was trimmed by 0 bases and V by 4 bases; bases with no gene match: 9. Germline CDR1 is LNHNV and CDR2 is YYDKDF (reference sequence). The CDR3 bases are TGTGCCACCAGCACTTTACAGGGGACCCACTCCTACAATGAGCAGTTCTTC. This translates into CATSTLQGTHSYNEQFF.

This clonotype was seen ten or more times. The genes are TRBV9 and TRBJ2-1, with D hard to call. The germline V and J ends were trimmed by 0 bases and 5 bases, with 6 bases remaining between them. This CDR3 has 13 amino acids. The germline gives CDR1 SGDLS, CDR2 YYNGEE. CDR3: CASSVASHNEQFF. In DNA form, the CDR3 reads TGTGCCAGCAGCGTAGCTTCACACAATGAGCAGTTCTTC.

Regarding this clonotype: A much bigger clone sits one base away, suggesting this may be a read error. This rearrangement joins TRBV18 to TRBJ1-5; the D gene is possibly TRBD1 (6 bases). The V gene's germline CDR1 is KGHSH and CDR2 LQKENI. CDR3 length equals 16 residues. The CDR3 DNA reads as TGTGCCAGCTCCCCCGGGGGCCTGGGGAGCAATCAGTCCCAGCATTTT. Protein: CASSPGGLGSNQSQHF.

The chain uses TRBV28 and TRBJ2-1; a weak D match, TRBD1 (7 bases). Germline CDR1 MDHEN, CDR2 SYDVKM. This CDR3 comprises 14 residues. V was shortened by 6 bases and J by 6 bases, with 15 bases between the two germline ends. The DNA for the CDR3 is TGTGCCAGCAGCTTCTTGCGGGACAGCAATGAGCAGTTCTTC. It encodes CASSFLRDSNEQFF.

Ten or more counts support this clonotype. The chain has TRBV4-2 and TRBJ2-5, with 13 bases identical to TRBD2. CDR3 length: 18 residues. V shed 4 bases, J shed 3 bases, and the junction held 11 bases outside the gene matches. Germline loops: CDR1 LGHNA, CDR2 YNFKEQ. CDR3 amino acids: CASSPTFGTSGIKETQYF. The CDR3 DNA follows: TGTGCCAGCAGCCCCACCTTTGGGACTAGCGGGATCAAAGAGACCCAGTACTTC.

Note on this clonotype: This may come from a read error, since a much larger clone is one base off. This chain joins TRBV6-2 or TRBV6-3 and TRBJ1-4; possible D gene TRBD1, 6 bases. V was trimmed by 5 bases and J by 5 bases, leaving 15 bases between them. This CDR3 has 15 amino acids. The germline CDR1 and CDR2 sequences are MNHEY and SVGEGT. CDR3 sequence (DNA): TGTGCCAGCAGTCGGGGGGCCCGACTGAATGAAAAACTGTTTTTT. Encoded protein: CASSRGARLNEKLFF.

This clonotype was counted at least ten times. The rearrangement links TRBV11-3 to TRBJ1-2; 11 nucleotides line up with TRBD1. Per germline, CDR1 SGHNT and CDR2 YENEEA. The CDR3 length is 15 residues. Trimming cost V 5 bases and J 4 bases; bases outside gene matches: 6. In nucleotides, the CDR3 is TGTGCCAGCAGCCCCGGGACAGGGGGGACCTATGGCTACACCTTC. Translating it yields CASSPGTGGTYGYTF.

This clonotype was seen many times. The chain combines TRBV19 with TRBJ1-2; D is undetermined. Trimming cost V 1 base and J 6 bases, with 12 bases left between them. Germline CDR1 and CDR2: LNHDA and SQIVND (reference sequence). This CDR3 spans 14 amino acids. CDR3 coding DNA: TGTGCCAGTAGTATAGGTTCCAGGAAAGATGGCTACACCTTC. This encodes CASSIGSRKDGYTF. Combining the CDR3 with reference TRBV19 and TRBJ1-2 gives the whole variable domain DGGITQSPKYLFRKEGQNVTLSCEQNLNHDAMYWYRQDPGQGLRLIYYSQIVNDFQKGDIAEGYSVSREKKESFPLTVTSAQKNPTAFYLCASSIGSRKDGYTFGSGTRLTVV.

This clonotype was found many times. The V gene is TRBV2, the J gene TRBJ1-1, with D unclear. Germline loops: CDR1 SNHLY, CDR2 FYNNEI. This CDR3 contains 14 residues. Trimming removed 3 bases at V and 0 bases at J, with 8 bases between. The CDR3 sequence: CASSDREMNTEAFF. The CDR3, as DNA: TGTGCCAGCAGTGACAGAGAGATGAACACTGAAGCTTTCTTT.

At least ten counts were recorded for this clonotype. V and J are TRBV9 and TRBJ2-5; D perhaps matches TRBD2 (5 bases). CDR1 is SGDLS and CDR2 is YYNGEE in the germline V gene. The CDR3 totals 16 residues. Trimming cost V 3 bases and J 4 bases, with 19 bases left between them. The CDR3 sequence is CASSAVGKRSGETQYF. CDR3 nucleotide sequence: TGTGCCAGCAGCGCCGTTGGTAAGCGGTCAGGAGAGACCCAGTACTTC. The whole variable domain, remainder taken from reference TRBV9 and TRBJ2-5, is DSGVTQTPKHLITATGQRVTLRCSPRSGDLSVYWYQQSLDQGLQFLIQYYNGEERAKGNILERFSAQQFPDLHSELNLSSLELGDSALYFCASSAVGKRSGETQYFGPGTRLLVL.

This clonotype showed up many times. CDR3 in amino acids: CASSLGARIGETQYF. DNA for the CDR3: TGTGCCAGCAGCTTAGGAGCGAGGATAGGGGAGACCCAGTACTTC. The gene calls are TRBV11-2 and TRBJ2-5; D not certain. V was trimmed by 1 base and J by 5 bases, leaving 14 bases between them. The CDR3 is 15 amino acids. Per the germline V gene, CDR1 is SGHAT and CDR2 is FQNNGV.

This clonotype has a handful of counts. As DNA, the CDR3 is TGCAGTGGGCGGGACAGGACCGGCGAGCAGTACTTC. Protein sequence: CSGRDRTGEQYF. The chain couples TRBV20-1 to TRBJ2-7; 8 positions match TRBD1. Germline loops: CDR1 DFQATT, CDR2 SNEGSKA (reference sequence). The CDR3 consists of 12 residues. The V and J ends lost 7 bases and 6 bases, in that order; junction bases with no gene match: 8.

This clonotype was seen ten or more times. The V and J genes are TRBV28 and TRBJ1-1; D unclear. V lost 8 bases and J lost 1, with 8 bases in between. This CDR3 is 12 amino acids long. Germline-derived CDR1 and CDR2 are MDHEN and SYDVKM. The CDR3 loop reads CASHYGNTEAFF. CDR3 in DNA: TGTGCCAGCCATTACGGGAACACTGAAGCTTTCTTT.

V is TRBV9 and J is TRBJ1-3; D is possibly TRBD1 (6 bases). The CDR3 covers 14 residues. The V end was cut by 0 bases, the J end by 5 bases, with 9 bases between. Per germline, CDR1 SGDLS and CDR2 YYNGEE. CDR3 DNA sequence: TGTGCCAGCAGCGTAGCGGGGACACGAAACACCATATATTTT. It translates to CASSVAGTRNTIYF.

This clonotype was counted ten times or more. The chain combines TRBV11-2 with TRBJ2-3, with a tentative D call TRBD1 (7 bases). The CDR3 has 16 amino acids. From germline, CDR1 is SGHAT and CDR2 FQNNGV. Trimming removed 1 base from V and 3 bases from J, with 14 bases in between. The CDR3 DNA sequence: TGTGCCAGCAGCTTAGTCGGAGGGGGCTCAACAGATACGCAGTATTTT. This codes for CASSLVGGGSTDTQYF.